Listed here are 27 T cell receptor beta chains from one sample, sequenced in a study of cytomegalovirus exposure and HLA in healthy donors. 13 Jbeta primers and 60 Vbeta primers were used for the PCR. Sequencing was performed with immunoSEQ multiplex PCR; in TCRdb, only in-frame clones are kept and a portion is missing. The sample shows more than 150,000 clones, just over 75% of them seen only once. Sequencing was carried out using PBMCs. The receptors shown here come from a young man in good health and CMV-seronegative.

This clone has only one observation. The rearrangement uses TRBV5-6 and TRBJ2-7, with 9 bases identical to TRBD2. This CDR3 is built from 17 residues. Germline trimming cut 3 bases from V and 3 bases from J; bases unmatched to any gene: 13. Germline assignment: CDR1 SGHDT and CDR2 YYEEEE. The CDR3 is CASSSPPRLAGNYEQYF. The CDR3 bases are TGTGCCAGCAGCTCCCCCCCTCGGCTAGCGGGGAACTACGAGCAGTACTTC.

The chain employs TRBV18 and TRBJ1-2; TRBD1 aligns across 9 bases. The trim removed 1 base at V and 6 bases at J, leaving 6 bases unmatched. Per germline, CDR1 KGHSH and CDR2 LQKENI. The CDR3 contains 15 residues. DNA for the CDR3: TGTGCCAGCTCACCACGCCGGGACAGGGCGGATGGCTACACCTTC. Its translation: CASSPRRDRADGYTF.

The CDR3 nucleotides are TGTGCCAGTAGTACAGAGACAGGGAAAAGCTATGGCTACACCTTC. Protein sequence: CASSTETGKSYGYTF. This chain links TRBV19 with TRBJ1-2; 7 bases agree with TRBD1. Per germline, CDR1 LNHDA and CDR2 SQIVND (reference sequence). V lost 4 bases to trimming and J lost 4 bases; unmatched junction nucleotides: 9. The CDR3 has 15 amino acids.

This clone was found once. The rearrangement joins TRBV27 to TRBJ1-2, with 7 bases that match TRBD1. V gave up 5 bases and J gave up 4 bases; unmatched junction bases: 4. Germline V gives CDR1 MNHEY, CDR2 SMNVEV (reference sequence). The CDR3 runs to 13 residues. The CDR3 reads CASSIDRAYGYTF. CDR3 nucleotide sequence: TGTGCCAGCAGTATCGACAGGGCCTATGGCTACACCTTC.

This clone was seen just once. The V and J genes are TRBV25-1 and TRBJ1-1, with no clear D. The V end was cut by 6 bases, the J end by 0 bases, with 8 bases between. The CDR3 runs to 13 residues. The germline V gene encodes CDR1 MGHDK and CDR2 SYGVNS. CDR3 nucleotide sequence: TGTGCCAGCAGCTTTCTCGTGAACACTGAAGCTTTCTTT. Translation: CASSFLVNTEAFF.

The V gene is TRBV21-1, the J gene TRBJ2-1; TRBD2, the D gene given by the table, was not confirmed from the DNA. TRBV21-1 is a pseudogene. The CDR3 has 21 residues. CDR3 in amino acids: CASSIKGGTSGRQWRNNEQFF. CDR3 nucleotides: TGTGCCAGCAGCATCAAGGGGGGGACTAGCGGGAGGCAGTGGAGGAACAATGAGCAGTTCTTC.

The chain uses TRBV28 and TRBJ1-2; 8 nucleotides agree with TRBD1. The V segment lost 5 bases and the J segment 5 bases; nucleotides outside the gene matches: 13. This CDR3 contains 16 residues. Germline CDR1 MDHEN, CDR2 SYDVKM. The CDR3 spells CASSTTFGQGGYGYTF. The CDR3 DNA sequence: TGTGCCAGCAGTACCACCTTCGGACAGGGAGGGTATGGCTACACCTTC.

The chain employs TRBV7-9 and TRBJ2-2, with D possibly matching TRBD1 (6 bases). Trimming shortened V by 5 bases and J by 6 bases, and 22 bases separated the two germline ends. The germline V gene has CDR1 SEHNR and CDR2 FQNEAQ (reference sequence). The CDR3 runs 17 residues. CDR3 DNA sequence: TGTGCCAGCAGCCCCCCGGTTGGGGGCGTGTTTCCCGGGGAGCTGTTTTTT. Residues: CASSPPVGGVFPGELFF.

The DNA for the CDR3 is TGTGCCAGCAGTTTGTCCGCCAGGGCCCAAAGTGGCTACACCTTC. Protein: CASSLSARAQSGYTF. The gene calls are TRBV28 and TRBJ1-2; D is possibly TRBD1 (5 bases). Germline-derived CDR1 and CDR2 are MDHEN and SYDVKM. V gave up 3 bases and J gave up 7 bases, with 18 bases separating them. This CDR3 comprises 15 residues.

The chain recombines TRBV18 with TRBJ1-1; 8 bases fit TRBD1. The ends lost 3 bases at V and 0 bases at J; junction bases unmatched: 6. This CDR3 spans 16 amino acids. Germline-derived CDR1 and CDR2 are KGHSH and LQKENI. The chain's CDR3 is CASSPRQGSMNTEAFF. CDR3 DNA: TGTGCCAGCTCACCGCGACAGGGGTCTATGAACACTGAAGCTTTCTTT. The full variable domain, its missing parts supplied by reference TRBV18 and TRBJ1-1, is NAGVMQNPRHLVRRRGQEARLRCSPMKGHSHVYWYRQLPEEGLKFMVYLQKENIIDESGMPKERFSAEFPKEGPSILRIQQVVRGDSAAYFCASSPRQGSMNTEAFFGQGTRLTVV.

On this clone: The junction and the germline gene differ at one end; a read error may be behind it. CDR3 DNA: TGTGCCAGCAGCCAAGGATACACTGAGCAGTTCTTC. It specifies CASSQGYTEQFF. The V and J genes are TRBV4-2 and TRBJ2-1, with D hard to call. Germline values: CDR1 LGHNA, CDR2 YNFKEQ. This CDR3 spans 12 amino acids.

This clone showed up just once. V gene TRBV2 combines with J gene TRBJ2-7; 7 nucleotides align to TRBD1. CDR1 is SNHLY and CDR2 is FYNNEI in the germline V gene. The CDR3 has 14 residues. Germline trimming cut 7 bases from V and 2 bases from J; bases unmatched to any gene: 8. As DNA, the CDR3 is TGTGCCAGCACCCTGACAGGGCCCCCCTACGAGCAGTACTTC. It specifies CASTLTGPPYEQYF.

This chain uses TRBV7-6 with TRBJ2-5; D ambiguous. Germline CDR1 and CDR2: SGHVS and FNYEAQ. V was shortened by 1 base and J by 1 base, with 10 bases between the two germline ends. The CDR3 runs to 15 residues. The DNA of the CDR3 is TGTGCCAGCAGCTTAGGGTTGACTGCCCAAGAGACCCAGTACTTC. Translating it yields CASSLGLTAQETQYF. The whole variable domain, filled in from reference TRBV7-6 and TRBJ2-5, reads GAGVSQSPRYKVTKRGQDVALRCDPISGHVSLYWYRQALGQGPEFLTYFNYEAQQDKSGLPNDRFSAERPEGSISTLTIQRTEQRDSAMYRCASSLGLTAQETQYFGPGTRLLVL.

The V call is TRBV4-3, the J call TRBJ2-3, with 10 positions matching TRBD2. The CDR3 runs 17 residues. Germline loops: CDR1 LGHNA, CDR2 YSLEER. Trimming cost V 0 bases and J 7 bases; bases outside gene matches: 10. The CDR3 region has the DNA TGCGCCAGCAGCCAAGAACCTCCTAGCGGGGGCGATTATACGCAGTATTTT. Translation: CASSQEPPSGGDYTQYF.

The V and J genes are TRBV7-9 and TRBJ2-5; the match to TRBD2 covers 8 bases. This CDR3 is 16 amino acids long. The ends lost 0 bases at V and 5 bases at J; junction bases unmatched: 8. Germline V gene data show CDR1 as SEHNR and CDR2 as FQNEAQ (reference sequence). The CDR3 spells CASSLAGPGGSETQYF. The CDR3 bases are TGTGCCAGCAGCTTAGCGGGGCCGGGGGGGAGCGAGACCCAGTACTTC.

The chain uses TRBV9 and TRBJ2-5, with TRBD2 identical over 11 bases. Per the germline V gene, CDR1 is SGDLS and CDR2 is YYNGEE. The CDR3 length is 16 residues. V dropped 0 bases and J dropped 4; count of bases not matched to a gene: 5. In DNA, the CDR3 is TGTGCCAGCAGCGTAGGTAGCGGGGGGGTAGGAGAGACCCAGTACTTC. Translated, it gives CASSVGSGGVGETQYF.

The chain joins TRBV2 to TRBJ2-3, with TRBD1 matching over 10 bases. J lost 6 bases, V lost 3 bases, and 9 bases had no gene match. The CDR3 has 16 residues. Germline V CDR1 and CDR2: SNHLY, FYNNEI. Written as DNA, the CDR3 is TGTGCCAGCAGTGACGCGGGACAGGGGTTTTTGGATACGCAGTATTTT. Translated, it gives CASSDAGQGFLDTQYF.

This CDR3 is CAWSGQAYWSPLHF. CDR3 sequence (DNA): TGTGCCTGGAGTGGACAGGCTTATTGGTCACCCCTCCACTTT. The chain couples TRBV30 to TRBJ1-6, with D possibly matching TRBD1 (6 bases). Trimming took off 1 base at V and 10 bases at J, with 14 bases between the two ends. The CDR3 totals 14 residues. Looked up from germline, CDR1 is GTSNPN and CDR2 is SVGIG (reference sequence).

The rearrangement links TRBV5-1 to TRBJ2-5; tentatively, D is TRBD1 (5 bases). The CDR3 is 16 residues long. Trimming stripped 2 bases from V and 1 base from J, with 15 bases between. Germline V CDR1 and CDR2: SGHRS, YFSETQ. CDR3 in DNA: TGCGCCAGCAGCTTTCCCGAGACAGCACTCCAAGAGACCCAGTACTTC. Translating gives CASSFPETALQETQYF.

This chain uses TRBV19 with TRBJ2-1; 10 positions match TRBD2. The V and J ends lost 1 base and 5 bases, in that order; junction bases with no gene match: 2. Germline V gene sequence: CDR1 LNHDA, CDR2 SQIVND (reference sequence). The CDR3 runs 15 residues. The CDR3 here is CASSIGTSGDNEQFF. The CDR3 coding sequence is TGTGCCAGTAGTATAGGGACTAGCGGAGACAATGAGCAGTTCTTC. Full variable domain (remainder filled in from reference TRBV19 and TRBJ2-1): DGGITQSPKYLFRKEGQNVTLSCEQNLNHDAMYWYRQDPGQGLRLIYYSQIVNDFQKGDIAEGYSVSREKKESFPLTVTSAQKNPTAFYLCASSIGTSGDNEQFFGPGTRLTVL.

The chain carries TRBV29-1 and TRBJ2-5; 11 bases line up with TRBD2. With V trimmed by 5 bases and J by 5 bases, 13 bases remained unmatched. This CDR3 is built from 16 residues. CDR1 is SQVTM, CDR2 ANQGSEA, per germline. This chain's CDR3 is CSVLGGSGRGMETQYF. As DNA, the CDR3 is TGCAGCGTTCTTGGGGGTAGCGGGAGGGGGATGGAGACCCAGTACTTC.

This clone turned up a few times. The chain carries TRBV18 and TRBJ2-7, with a tentative D call TRBD1 (6 bases). V was shortened by 4 bases and J by 5 bases, with 9 bases between the two germline ends. Germline V lookup: CDR1 KGHSH, CDR2 LQKENI. The CDR3 is made up of 12 amino acids. The CDR3 bases are TGTGCCAGCTCACTTAACAGGGACGAGCAGTACTTC. It yields the protein CASSLNRDEQYF.

The chain has TRBV4-3 and TRBJ2-5, with 9 bases fitting TRBD2. The CDR3 has 16 amino acids. V was pared by 0 bases and J by 5 bases, with 7 bases of the junction left unmatched. CDR1 LGHNA and CDR2 YSLEER come from the germline V gene. The chain's CDR3 is CASSQDERGAEETQYF. The CDR3 nucleotides are TGCGCCAGCAGCCAAGATGAGCGGGGGGCCGAGGAGACCCAGTACTTC.

The J gene is TRBJ2-7, the V gene TRBV19; D might be TRBD1 (5 bases). Germline V CDR1 and CDR2: LNHDA, SQIVND (reference sequence). V shed 7 bases and J shed 4 bases, with 17 bases lying between them. The CDR3 contains 14 residues. In DNA, the CDR3 is TGTGCCAGTAAGGAAGGGCAGGGCCCTTACGAGCAGTACTTC. It translates to CASKEGQGPYEQYF. The full variable domain, its missing parts supplied by reference TRBV19 and TRBJ2-7, is DGGITQSPKYLFRKEGQNVTLSCEQNLNHDAMYWYRQDPGQGLRLIYYSQIVNDFQKGDIAEGYSVSREKKESFPLTVTSAQKNPTAFYLCASKEGQGPYEQYFGPGTRLTVT.

The V call is TRBV9, the J call TRBJ1-4; the match to TRBD1 covers 9 bases. J gave up 0 bases and V 3 bases, and 6 bases lay outside the gene matches. The CDR3 is 17 residues long. CDR1 SGDLS and CDR2 YYNGEE come from the germline V gene. The CDR3 loop reads CASSARQGVATNEKLFF. The CDR3 DNA follows: TGTGCCAGCAGCGCTCGACAGGGGGTGGCAACTAATGAAAAACTGTTTTTT.

The rearrangement uses TRBV4-1 and TRBJ1-5; TRBD1 aligns across 10 bases. Losses at the gene ends were 4 bases for V and 5 bases for J; bases not matched to a gene: 8. Germline V gives CDR1 MGHRA, CDR2 YSYEKL. The CDR3 spans 16 residues. CDR3 region: CASSPPGTGDHQPQHF. The CDR3 region has the DNA TGCGCCAGCAGCCCGCCTGGGACAGGGGACCATCAGCCCCAGCATTTT.

The CDR3, as DNA: TGCGCCAGCAGCCCAACTTCAGGGGTAGGCGAAGCTTTCTTT. This codes for CASSPTSGVGEAFF. The genes are TRBV4-1 and TRBJ1-1; tentative D call: TRBD1 (6 bases). V was clipped by 4 bases and J by 8 bases, with 17 bases between them. The CDR3 is made up of 14 amino acids. CDR1 MGHRA and CDR2 YSYEKL come from the germline V gene.